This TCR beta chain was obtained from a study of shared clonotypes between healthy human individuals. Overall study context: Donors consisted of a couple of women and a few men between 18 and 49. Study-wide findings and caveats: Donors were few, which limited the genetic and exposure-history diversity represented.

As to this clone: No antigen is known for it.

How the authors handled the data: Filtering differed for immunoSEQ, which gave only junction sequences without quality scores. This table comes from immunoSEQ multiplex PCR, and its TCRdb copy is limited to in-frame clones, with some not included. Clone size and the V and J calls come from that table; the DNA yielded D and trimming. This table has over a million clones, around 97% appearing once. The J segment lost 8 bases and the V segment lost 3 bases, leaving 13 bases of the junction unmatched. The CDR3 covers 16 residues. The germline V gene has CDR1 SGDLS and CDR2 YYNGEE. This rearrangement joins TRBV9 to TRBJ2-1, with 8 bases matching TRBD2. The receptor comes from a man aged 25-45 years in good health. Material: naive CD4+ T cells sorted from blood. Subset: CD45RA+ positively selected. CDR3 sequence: CASSAQKAGEGYEQFF. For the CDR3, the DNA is TGTGCCAGCAGCGCCCAGAAAGCGGGAGAGGGTTATGAGCAGTTCTTC.